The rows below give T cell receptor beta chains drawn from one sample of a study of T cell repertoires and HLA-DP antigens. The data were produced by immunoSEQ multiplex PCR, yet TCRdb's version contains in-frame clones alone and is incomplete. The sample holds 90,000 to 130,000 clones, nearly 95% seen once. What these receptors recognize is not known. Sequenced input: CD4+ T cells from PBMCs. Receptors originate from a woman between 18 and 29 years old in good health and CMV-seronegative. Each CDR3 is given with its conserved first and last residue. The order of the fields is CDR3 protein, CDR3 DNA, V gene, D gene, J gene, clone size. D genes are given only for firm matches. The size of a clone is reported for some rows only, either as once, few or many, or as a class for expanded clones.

CDR3 protein: CASREGGSRYF
CDR3 DNA: TGTGCCAGCAGGGAGGGAGGCAGCCGGTACTTC
V gene: TRBV2
D gene: NA
J gene: TRBJ2-4
clone size: NA

CDR3 protein: CASSDPDTQYF
CDR3 DNA: TGTGCCAGCAGTGATCCTGATACGCAGTATTTT
V gene: TRBV2
D gene: NA
J gene: TRBJ2-3
clone size: NA

CDR3 protein: CASSSTPRLARNTGELFF
CDR3 DNA: TGTGCCAGCAGTTCTACCCCCCGATTAGCGCGGAACACCGGGGAGCTGTTTTTT
V gene: TRBV27
D gene: NA
J gene: TRBJ2-2
clone size: NA

CDR3 protein: CASSSGTSATYEQYF
CDR3 DNA: TGTGCCAGCAGTTCGGGGACTAGCGCAACCTACGAGCAGTACTTC
V gene: TRBV28
D gene: TRBD2
J gene: TRBJ2-7
clone size: NA

CDR3 protein: CASSLDGGADTQYF
CDR3 DNA: TGTGCCAGCAGTTTAGATGGAGGAGCAGATACGCAGTATTTT
V gene: TRBV6-5
D gene: NA
J gene: TRBJ2-3
clone size: NA

CDR3 protein: CASSVGPVSYEQYF
CDR3 DNA: TGTGCCAGCAGCGTAGGGCCGGTCTCCTACGAGCAGTACTTC
V gene: TRBV9
D gene: NA
J gene: TRBJ2-7
clone size: NA

CDR3 protein: CASSLRGETQYF
CDR3 DNA: TGTGCCAGCAGCTTACGAGGCGAGACCCAGTACTTC
V gene: TRBV11-3
D gene: NA
J gene: TRBJ2-5
clone size: once

CDR3 protein: CSVERGIEQFF
CDR3 DNA: TGCAGCGTTGAGCGGGGGATCGAGCAGTTCTTC
V gene: TRBV29-1
D gene: TRBD2
J gene: TRBJ2-1
clone size: NA

CDR3 protein: CASSLTGVGETQYF
CDR3 DNA: TGTGCCAGCAGCTTAACAGGGGTTGGGGAGACCCAGTACTTC
V gene: TRBV7-3
D gene: NA
J gene: TRBJ2-5
clone size: NA

CDR3 protein: CASTPPGGNQPQHF
CDR3 DNA: TGTGCCAGCACCCCCCCGGGGGGCAATCAGCCCCAGCATTTT
V gene: TRBV28
D gene: NA
J gene: TRBJ1-5
clone size: NA

CDR3 protein: CASGKAYGYTF
CDR3 DNA: TGTGCCAGCGGGAAGGCCTATGGCTACACCTTC
V gene: TRBV14
D gene: NA
J gene: TRBJ1-2
clone size: NA

CDR3 protein: CASSPPGLLSSGNTIYF
CDR3 DNA: TGTGCCAGCAGCCCACCGGGACTCCTGTCCTCTGGAAACACCATATATTTT
V gene: TRBV7-9
D gene: NA
J gene: TRBJ1-3
clone size: NA

CDR3 protein: CASSLSHRFRVSLGSNEQFF
CDR3 DNA: TGTGCCAGCAGCTTAAGTCACAGGTTTCGGGTCTCACTGGGATCCAATGAGCAGTTCTTC
V gene: TRBV7-3
D gene: NA
J gene: TRBJ2-1
clone size: NA

CDR3 protein: CASSSPGVYEQYF
CDR3 DNA: TGTGCCAGCAGTTCTCCAGGGGTCTACGAGCAGTACTTC
V gene: TRBV28
D gene: NA
J gene: TRBJ2-7
clone size: once

CDR3 protein: CASNTGGGNQPQHF
CDR3 DNA: TGTGCCAGCAATACAGGGGGCGGCAATCAGCCCCAGCATTTT
V gene: TRBV6-5
D gene: TRBD1
J gene: TRBJ1-5
clone size: NA

CDR3 protein: CASSASASEQYF
CDR3 DNA: TGTGCCAGCAGTGCCTCCGCTAGCGAGCAGTACTTC
V gene: TRBV6-6
D gene: NA
J gene: TRBJ2-7
clone size: NA

CDR3 protein: CASSQQDGRGTSGSREQYF
CDR3 DNA: TGTGCCAGCAGCCAACAAGATGGCAGGGGTACTAGCGGGAGCCGGGAGCAGTACTTC
V gene: TRBV4-2
D gene: TRBD2
J gene: TRBJ2-7
clone size: NA

CDR3 protein: CASSSYRGPYNEQFF
CDR3 DNA: TGTGCCAGCAGCTCCTACAGGGGCCCCTACAATGAGCAGTTCTTC
V gene: TRBV7-9
D gene: TRBD1
J gene: TRBJ2-1
clone size: NA

CDR3 protein: CASSPGNDEQFF
CDR3 DNA: TGTGCCAGCTCACCAGGGAACGATGAGCAGTTCTTC
V gene: TRBV18
D gene: NA
J gene: TRBJ2-1
clone size: NA

CDR3 protein: CASSLGAYGSSGNTIYF
CDR3 DNA: TGTGCCAGCAGCTTGGGGGCTTATGGGAGCTCTGGAAACACCATATATTTT
V gene: TRBV5-8
D gene: NA
J gene: TRBJ1-3
clone size: NA

CDR3 protein: CASSEWGLAGVLNEQFF
CDR3 DNA: TGTGCCAGCAGTGAATGGGGACTAGCGGGAGTTCTGAATGAGCAGTTCTTC
V gene: TRBV25-1
D gene: TRBD2
J gene: TRBJ2-1
clone size: NA

CDR3 protein: CAISGSRLAGGGETQYF
CDR3 DNA: TGTGCCATCAGTGGATCCCGACTAGCGGGAGGGGGGGAGACCCAGTACTTC
V gene: TRBV10-3
D gene: TRBD2
J gene: TRBJ2-5
clone size: NA

CDR3 protein: CASGPGGNTEAFF
CDR3 DNA: TGTGCCAGCGGCCCAGGAGGGAACACTGAAGCTTTCTTT
V gene: TRBV6-1
D gene: NA
J gene: TRBJ1-1
clone size: NA

CDR3 protein: CASSEYFLENTEAFF
CDR3 DNA: TGTGCCAGCAGTGAATATTTCCTGGAGAACACTGAAGCTTTCTTT
V gene: TRBV25-1
D gene: NA
J gene: TRBJ1-1
clone size: NA

CDR3 protein: CASSLGSLYQETQYF
CDR3 DNA: TGTGCCAGCAGTTTAGGCAGTCTGTACCAAGAGACCCAGTACTTC
V gene: TRBV27
D gene: NA
J gene: TRBJ2-5
clone size: NA

CDR3 protein: CASSVSRDSKAFF
CDR3 DNA: TGTGCCAGCAGCGTCTCCCGTGATAGTAAAGCTTTCTTT
V gene: TRBV9
D gene: NA
J gene: TRBJ1-1
clone size: NA

CDR3 protein: CASAREAGYNEQFF
CDR3 DNA: TGTGCCAGCGCCCGGGAGGCAGGATACAATGAGCAGTTCTTC
V gene: TRBV6-4
D gene: TRBD2
J gene: TRBJ2-1
clone size: NA

CDR3 protein: CASSPTGGVNGYTF
CDR3 DNA: TGTGCCAGTTCTCCTACAGGGGGGGTCAATGGCTACACCTTC
V gene: TRBV19
D gene: TRBD1
J gene: TRBJ1-2
clone size: NA

CDR3 protein: CASSLMIANTGELFF
CDR3 DNA: TGCGCCAGCAGCTTAATGATAGCGAACACCGGGGAGCTGTTTTTT
V gene: TRBV5-1
D gene: NA
J gene: TRBJ2-2
clone size: NA

CDR3 protein: CASSLGSVMNTEAFF
CDR3 DNA: TGCGCCAGCAGCTTGGGTTCTGTTATGAACACTGAAGCTTTCTTT
V gene: TRBV5-1
D gene: NA
J gene: TRBJ1-1
clone size: once

CDR3 protein: CASSLGSQETQYF
CDR3 DNA: TGTGCCAGCAGCTTGGGATCTCAAGAGACCCAGTACTTC
V gene: TRBV5-4
D gene: NA
J gene: TRBJ2-5
clone size: NA

CDR3 protein: CASSSGLAGLKETQYF
CDR3 DNA: TGCGCCAGCAGCTCGGGACTAGCGGGGTTGAAAGAGACCCAGTACTTC
V gene: TRBV5-1
D gene: TRBD2
J gene: TRBJ2-5
clone size: NA

CDR3 protein: CASTQGDEQFF
CDR3 DNA: TGTGCCAGCACCCAGGGCGATGAGCAGTTCTTC
V gene: TRBV6-5
D gene: NA
J gene: TRBJ2-1
clone size: NA

CDR3 protein: CASSEPGQLYGYTF
CDR3 DNA: TGTGCCAGCAGTGAACCGGGACAGCTCTATGGCTACACCTTC
V gene: TRBV25-1
D gene: TRBD1
J gene: TRBJ1-2
clone size: NA

CDR3 protein: CASSPLGTGPGELFF
CDR3 DNA: TGCGCCAGCAGCCCCCTCGGGACAGGGCCCGGGGAGCTGTTTTTT
V gene: TRBV5-1
D gene: TRBD1
J gene: TRBJ2-2
clone size: once

CDR3 protein: CASIKRGFSYEQYF
CDR3 DNA: TGCGCCAGCATCAAACGGGGCTTCTCCTACGAGCAGTACTTC
V gene: TRBV23-1
D gene: NA
J gene: TRBJ2-7
clone size: NA

CDR3 protein: CASSGGGTNEKLFF
CDR3 DNA: TGTGCCAGCAGTGGAGGAGGCACTAATGAAAAACTGTTTTTT
V gene: TRBV2
D gene: NA
J gene: TRBJ1-4
clone size: NA

CDR3 protein: CASSPGGIKGNTIYF
CDR3 DNA: TGTGCCAGCAGTCCAGGGGGGATCAAGGGAAACACCATATATTTT
V gene: TRBV28
D gene: TRBD1
J gene: TRBJ1-3
clone size: NA

CDR3 protein: CSALVGDGYTF
CDR3 DNA: TGCAGTGCTCTTGTGGGGGATGGCTACACCTTC
V gene: TRBV20-1
D gene: NA
J gene: TRBJ1-2
clone size: NA

CDR3 protein: CASSLTAAGSSYNEQFF
CDR3 DNA: TGTGCCAGCAGCTTAACTGCTGCGGGCTCCTCCTACAATGAGCAGTTCTTC
V gene: TRBV7-3
D gene: NA
J gene: TRBJ2-1
clone size: once

CDR3 protein: CAWSDGVHTEAFF
CDR3 DNA: TGTGCCTGGAGTGATGGAGTGCACACTGAAGCTTTCTTT
V gene: TRBV30
D gene: NA
J gene: TRBJ1-1
clone size: once

CDR3 protein: CASSWDRQETQYF
CDR3 DNA: TGTGCCAGCTCTTGGGACAGACAAGAGACCCAGTACTTC
V gene: TRBV19
D gene: TRBD1
J gene: TRBJ2-5
clone size: NA

CDR3 protein: CAITEGLGDTQYF
CDR3 DNA: TGTGCCATCACCGAGGGCCTAGGAGATACGCAGTATTTT
V gene: TRBV10-3
D gene: NA
J gene: TRBJ2-3
clone size: few

CDR3 protein: CASSQPAYEQYF
CDR3 DNA: TGTGCCAGTAGTCAGCCAGCCTACGAGCAGTACTTC
V gene: TRBV19
D gene: NA
J gene: TRBJ2-7
clone size: NA

CDR3 protein: CASSLSNYTRGTDTQYF
CDR3 DNA: TGTGCCAGCAGTTTATCGAATTACACAAGGGGCACAGATACGCAGTATTTT
V gene: TRBV27
D gene: NA
J gene: TRBJ2-3
clone size: NA

CDR3 protein: CASSPRSGISNQPQHF
CDR3 DNA: TGTGCCAGCTCACCGAGGTCAGGGATTAGCAATCAGCCCCAGCATTTT
V gene: TRBV18
D gene: NA
J gene: TRBJ1-5
clone size: once

CDR3 protein: CASSLGDSYGYTF
CDR3 DNA: TGTGCCAGCAGCTTGGGGGACAGCTATGGCTACACCTTC
V gene: TRBV5-5
D gene: TRBD1
J gene: TRBJ1-2
clone size: NA

CDR3 protein: CASSNDRGPWNEQFF
CDR3 DNA: TGCGCCAGCAGCAACGACAGGGGGCCTTGGAATGAGCAGTTCTTC
V gene: TRBV5-1
D gene: TRBD1
J gene: TRBJ2-1
clone size: NA

CDR3 protein: CASGTSVWEQYF
CDR3 DNA: TGTGCCAGCGGTACTAGCGTATGGGAGCAGTACTTC
V gene: TRBV28
D gene: TRBD2
J gene: TRBJ2-7
clone size: NA

CDR3 protein: CASSPWEGTPSGNTIYF
CDR3 DNA: TGTGCCAGCAGCCCCTGGGAGGGGACTCCCTCTGGAAACACCATATATTTT
V gene: TRBV28
D gene: NA
J gene: TRBJ1-3
clone size: NA

CDR3 protein: CASSRQGLYGYTF
CDR3 DNA: TGTGCCAGCAGTCGACAGGGCCTCTATGGCTACACCTTC
V gene: TRBV6-6
D gene: TRBD1
J gene: TRBJ1-2
clone size: NA

CDR3 protein: CASRVYSEQFF
CDR3 DNA: TGTGCCAGCAGGGTCTACTCTGAGCAGTTCTTC
V gene: TRBV6-5
D gene: NA
J gene: TRBJ2-1
clone size: NA

CDR3 protein: CASSVGTGGGNQPQHF
CDR3 DNA: TGTGCCAGCAGCGTAGGGACAGGGGGGGGCAATCAGCCCCAGCATTTT
V gene: TRBV9
D gene: TRBD1
J gene: TRBJ1-5
clone size: NA

CDR3 protein: CASSLRGGSETQYF
CDR3 DNA: TGTGCCAGCAGCTTACGAGGCGGGAGCGAGACCCAGTACTTC
V gene: TRBV7-3
D gene: TRBD2
J gene: TRBJ2-5
clone size: NA

CDR3 protein: CASSPRGTEAFF
CDR3 DNA: TGTGCCAGCAGCCCCAGGGGCACTGAAGCTTTCTTT
V gene: TRBV5-4
D gene: NA
J gene: TRBJ1-1
clone size: NA

CDR3 protein: CASRKRGLGETQYF
CDR3 DNA: TGCGCCAGCAGAAAGAGGGGGCTGGGTGAGACCCAGTACTTC
V gene: TRBV5-1
D gene: TRBD1
J gene: TRBJ2-5
clone size: once

CDR3 protein: CASSLSASEKLFF
CDR3 DNA: TGTGCCAGCAGTTTATCCGCGAGTGAAAAACTGTTTTTT
V gene: TRBV28
D gene: NA
J gene: TRBJ1-4
clone size: NA

CDR3 protein: CASSHDRDTEAFF
CDR3 DNA: TGTGCCAGCAGTCACGACAGGGACACTGAAGCTTTCTTT
V gene: TRBV21-1
D gene: NA
J gene: TRBJ1-1
clone size: NA

CDR3 protein: CATWDSQNYEQYF
CDR3 DNA: TGTGCCACCTGGGACAGTCAAAACTACGAGCAGTACTTC
V gene: TRBV27
D gene: TRBD1
J gene: TRBJ2-7
clone size: NA

CDR3 protein: CSATGTPYSYEQYF
CDR3 DNA: TGCAGCGCCACCGGGACTCCCTACTCCTACGAGCAGTACTTC
V gene: TRBV29-1
D gene: NA
J gene: TRBJ2-7
clone size: NA